Described below is a single T cell receptor (beta chain) sequence and its context. The data stem from a study of blood T cell repertoires in COVID-19. CDR3 length: 16 amino acids. From germline, CDR1 is SGHRS and CDR2 YFSETQ. V lost 1 base, J lost 0 bases, and 13 bases lay in between. The assay was immunoSEQ multiplex PCR, and TCRdb's table has in-frame clones only and misses some. Among about 140,000 clones listed, about 83% were seen once. The chain combines TRBV5-1 with TRBJ2-5; D not certain. Specimen: peripheral blood. The clonotype was recovered from a human donor in a cohort sampled during active COVID-19. The chain's CDR3 is CASSLLGDFYQETQYF. CDR3 DNA: TGCGCCAGCAGCTTGCTTGGAGACTTTTACCAAGAGACCCAGTACTTC.